There are a few counts of the clone carrying this T cell receptor beta chain. The data derive from a study of blood T cell repertoires in COVID-19. Study context: There were acute and convalescent COVID-19 samples, and they came from the United States, Italy and Spain. PBMCs, B-cell-depleted T cells, or T cells provided the cDNA or gDNA that made up the material.

Authors' processing steps: The assay estimated nucleated cells by amplifying reference gene primers. Assay used: immunoSEQ multiplex PCR; TCRdb lists only in-frame clones, some missing. D and trimming were read from the DNA, whereas the V and J calls and clone size are those reported in that table. The table has approximately 150,000 clones, more than 75% seen once. The source is a man aged 60 to 69 with acute or convalescent COVID-19. The specimen sequenced was peripheral blood.

The CDR3 protein is CASSGPYRGRFYEQYF. For the CDR3, the DNA is TGTGCCAGCAGTGGACCCTACAGGGGGCGATTCTACGAGCAGTACTTC. This chain links TRBV6-1 with TRBJ2-7; 9 bases line up with TRBD1. J lost 3 bases, V lost 4 bases, and 10 bases had no gene match. CDR1 is MNHNS and CDR2 is SASEGT in the germline V gene. This CDR3 is built from 16 residues.